One and the same sample provided the 29 T cell receptor beta chains below, sequenced in a study of blood T cell repertoires in COVID-19. The table came from immunoSEQ multiplex PCR; TCRdb's copy has only in-frame clones and leaves some out. The data show roughly 150,000 clones, with 60% to 85% seen just once and approximately 2.6% held by the top ten. Sequenced: peripheral blood. These TCRs come from a man in his 70s with acute or convalescent COVID-19.

The rearrangement joins TRBV6-2 or TRBV6-3 to TRBJ2-7, with 10 bases aligning to TRBD2. CDR3 size: 16 residues. The germline V gene has CDR1 MNHEY and CDR2 SVGEGT. Trimming cost V 0 bases and J 2 bases; bases outside gene matches: 4. CDR3 nucleotide sequence: TGTGCCAGCAGTTACTCGTGGACTAGCGGTACCTACGAGCAGTACTTC. This encodes CASSYSWTSGTYEQYF.

This clone has more than one count but fewer than ten. This sequence joins TRBV7-9 and TRBJ2-7; D may be TRBD1 (6 bases). The V end was cut by 2 bases, the J end by 5 bases, with 16 bases between. This CDR3 is 15 amino acids long. Germline V gene lookup returns CDR1 SEHNR and CDR2 FQNEAQ (reference sequence). The CDR3 sequence is CASSLNPTGPHEQYF. CDR3 coding DNA: TGTGCCAGCAGCTTAAACCCTACAGGGCCCCACGAGCAGTACTTC.

CDR3 coding DNA: TGTGCCAGCAGGAGGACAGGGGGAAACCAAGAGACCCAGTACTTC. It translates to CASRRTGGNQETQYF. This chain uses TRBV2 with TRBJ2-5, with 10 bases matching TRBD1. The trim removed 6 bases at V and 0 bases at J, leaving 4 bases unmatched. There are 15 residues in the CDR3. CDR1 and CDR2 from the germline V gene are SNHLY and FYNNEI.

This clone has a count of ten or more. This chain joins TRBV5-8 and TRBJ2-7, with D perhaps matching TRBD2 (5 bases). This CDR3 is built from 15 residues. Germline CDR1 SGHTS, CDR2 YDEGEE. V lost 2 bases, J lost 0 bases, and 12 bases lay in between. The CDR3 here is CASSLGRENSYEQYF. The CDR3 coding sequence is TGTGCCAGCAGCTTAGGACGGGAAAACTCCTACGAGCAGTACTTC.

The chain has TRBV7-9 and TRBJ2-3; 9 bases map to TRBD2. Looked up from germline, CDR1 is SEHNR and CDR2 is FQNEAQ (reference sequence). With V trimmed by 2 bases and J by 0 bases, 9 bases remained unmatched. The CDR3 is made up of 18 amino acids. CDR3 region: CASSLSGLAGPSTDTQYF. In nucleotides, the CDR3 is TGTGCCAGCAGCTTATCTGGGCTAGCGGGGCCTAGCACAGATACGCAGTATTTT.

This rearrangement joins TRBV12-5 to TRBJ2-7; 7 nucleotides agree with TRBD1. Germline V CDR1 and CDR2: LGHNT, FRNRAP. Losses at the gene ends were 4 bases for V and 7 bases for J; bases not matched to a gene: 10. CDR3 size: 14 residues. CDR3 in DNA: TGTGCTAGTGGTTCGTTACAGGGGATCAGGGAGCAGTACTTC. Translation: CASGSLQGIREQYF. Full variable domain (remainder filled in from reference TRBV12-5 and TRBJ2-7): DARVTQTPRHKVTEMGQEVTMRCQPILGHNTVFWYRQTMMQGLELLAYFRNRAPLDDSGMPKDRFSAEMPDATLATLKIQPSEPRDSAVYFCASGSLQGIREQYFGPGTRLTVT.

A single count supports this clone. The chain employs TRBV27 and TRBJ2-7; TRBD2 matches 7 bases. J was trimmed by 2 bases and V by 2 bases; bases with no gene match: 6. Germline CDR1 reads MNHEY; CDR2 reads SMNVEV (reference sequence). The CDR3 consists of 15 residues. The CDR3 bases are TGTGCCAGCAGTTTAGGTGGGAGGGGCACCTACGAGCAGTACTTC. It specifies CASSLGGRGTYEQYF.

The chain couples TRBV5-8 to TRBJ2-2; perhaps TRBD2 as D (5 bases). Germline values: CDR1 SGHTS, CDR2 YDEGEE. V lost 3 bases and J 0 bases, leaving 15 bases between the germline ends. This CDR3 is built from 17 residues. The CDR3 region has the DNA TGTGCCAGCAGCTCCATTTATGGCGGGCCGAACACCGGGGAGCTGTTTTTT. Its translation: CASSSIYGGPNTGELFF.

The CDR3 DNA reads TGTGCCAGCAGCCCCTTGTCAGGAGACAGCTCCTACGAGCAGTACTTC. This translates into CASSPLSGDSSYEQYF. The chain combines TRBV9 with TRBJ2-7; tentatively, D is TRBD1 (5 bases). Germline CDR1 reads SGDLS; CDR2 reads YYNGEE. Trimming left V 4 bases short and J 0 bases short, with 17 bases between. The CDR3 consists of 16 residues.

The chain has TRBV11-3 and TRBJ1-2; D is perhaps TRBD1 (5 bases). The CDR3 spans 15 residues. Trimming cost V 3 bases and J 0 bases, with 11 bases left between them. The germline CDR1 and CDR2 sequences are SGHNT and YENEEA. The CDR3 here is CASSFSGGANYGYTF. In DNA, the CDR3 is TGTGCCAGCAGCTTCAGCGGGGGAGCTAACTATGGCTACACCTTC.

The sample holds a few counts of this clone. The V and J genes are TRBV5-1 and TRBJ1-3; 7 bases fit TRBD1. Germline V gene sequence: CDR1 SGHRS, CDR2 YFSETQ. The CDR3 has 18 residues. Unmatched junction bases numbered 16, after V lost 5 bases and J lost 2 bases. The CDR3 nucleotides are TGCGCCAGCAGACGTAAACCCGGGACAGAAGCCCCTGGAAACACCATATATTTT. Its translation: CASRRKPGTEAPGNTIYF.

V usage is TRBV27 and J usage is TRBJ2-7; 9 nucleotides agree with TRBD2. CDR1 is MNHEY, CDR2 SMNVEV, per germline (reference sequence). The J segment lost 4 bases and the V segment lost 4 bases, leaving 14 bases of the junction unmatched. The CDR3 is 17 amino acids. CDR3 sequence reads: CASSSSTGGRVVYEQYF. For the CDR3, the DNA is TGTGCCAGCAGTTCCTCGACGGGCGGGAGGGTAGTATACGAGCAGTACTTC.

This clone was observed once. J is TRBJ2-1 and V is TRBV15, with 11 bases identical to TRBD2. The CDR3 has 17 residues. The J segment lost 10 bases and the V segment lost 2 bases, leaving 13 bases of the junction unmatched. Germline V lookup: CDR1 LNHNV, CDR2 YYDKDF (reference sequence). The chain's CDR3 is CATSRQPLAGGFGEQFF. The CDR3 nucleotides read TGTGCCACCAGCAGACAACCTCTAGCGGGAGGTTTCGGCGAGCAGTTCTTC.

V usage is TRBV5-1 and J usage is TRBJ2-7; possibly TRBD1 for D (6 bases). The CDR3 runs 15 residues. The V and J ends lost 2 bases and 1 base respectively, with 13 bases between them. CDR1 is SGHRS and CDR2 is YFSETQ in the germline V gene. In nucleotides, the CDR3 is TGCGCCAGCAGCTTCGGAGCAACAGGGTCCTACGAGCAGTACTTC. Protein sequence: CASSFGATGSYEQYF.

The V gene is TRBV6-1, the J gene TRBJ1-4, with D hard to call. This CDR3 comprises 16 residues. CDR1 is MNHNS and CDR2 is SASEGT in the germline V gene. The V end was cut by 0 bases, the J end by 3 bases, with 11 bases between. CDR3 protein: CASSEAAGRSNEKLFF. DNA for the CDR3: TGTGCCAGCAGTGAAGCGGCCGGCAGGTCTAATGAAAAACTGTTTTTT.

The rearrangement links TRBV2 to TRBJ2-7; 7 bases are a match to TRBD1. The CDR3 consists of 12 residues. V lost 11 bases to trimming and J lost 0 bases; unmatched junction nucleotides: 4. The V gene's germline CDR1 is SNHLY and CDR2 FYNNEI. As DNA, the CDR3 is TGTGCCTGCCGGGACAGCTCCTACGAGCAGTACTTC. Its translation: CACRDSSYEQYF.

This chain links TRBV9 with TRBJ1-5; D is possibly TRBD1 (6 bases). The CDR3 covers 14 residues. Germline V gene data show CDR1 as SGDLS and CDR2 as YYNGEE. V lost 4 bases and J lost 4, with 12 bases in between. In nucleotides, the CDR3 is TGTGCCAGCAGCTCGAGGGGGGGTAATCAGCCCCAGCATTTT. Amino acid sequence: CASSSRGGNQPQHF.

The V call is TRBV2, the J call TRBJ2-3; weak D call: TRBD2 (6 bases). Per germline, CDR1 SNHLY and CDR2 FYNNEI. The V end was cut by 7 bases, the J end by 0 bases, with 14 bases between. The CDR3 has 15 amino acids. The CDR3 spells CASTGDPPSTDTQYF. CDR3 bases: TGTGCCAGCACGGGGGACCCACCTAGCACAGATACGCAGTATTTT.

This clone appeared a single time. This chain uses TRBV6-4 with TRBJ1-2; 8 bases agree with TRBD1. V lost 4 bases to trimming and J lost 4 bases; unmatched junction nucleotides: 8. Germline CDR1 MRHNA, CDR2 SNTAGT. The CDR3 spans 15 residues. For the CDR3, the DNA is TGTGCCAGCAGTGTCCTGTCCGGGACAGGCTATGGCTACACCTTC. Translated: CASSVLSGTGYGYTF.

V is TRBV2 and J is TRBJ1-4; 7 nucleotides match TRBD1. Germline CDR1 and CDR2: SNHLY and FYNNEI. The CDR3 extends over 16 amino acids. V lost 4 bases and J lost 3; bases outside the gene matches: 8. CDR3 protein: CASSVTAGQPNEKLFF. The CDR3 coding sequence is TGTGCCAGCAGTGTAACCGCGGGACAGCCTAATGAAAAACTGTTTTTT.

This rearrangement joins TRBV5-4 to TRBJ1-2, with D unresolved. The CDR3 is 13 amino acids. Germline CDR1 reads SGHNT; CDR2 reads YYREEE (reference sequence). V dropped 0 bases and J dropped 4 bases, with 7 bases sitting between them. CDR3 in amino acids: CASSLGASYGYTF. DNA of the CDR3: TGTGCCAGCAGCTTGGGGGCTTCCTATGGCTACACCTTC.

This clone was counted only a few times. The chain uses TRBV6-5 and TRBJ2-7, with 7 bases identical to TRBD1. The J segment lost 2 bases and the V segment lost 7 bases, leaving 5 bases of the junction unmatched. CDR1 is MNHEY, CDR2 SVGAGI, per germline. The CDR3 length is 13 residues. Here the CDR3 DNA reads TGTGCCAGCACTCCGACAGGGACCTACGAGCAGTACTTC. It is translated as CASTPTGTYEQYF.

In this sample, this clone turned up a few times. This chain uses TRBV24-1 with TRBJ2-3; D is unclear. This CDR3 spans 13 amino acids. V gave up 4 bases and J gave up 6 bases, with 10 bases separating them. Germline CDR1 and CDR2: KGHDR and SFDVKD. CDR3 in DNA: TGTGCCACCAGTGACCCAAGCGAGGATACGCAGTATTTT. It yields the protein CATSDPSEDTQYF.

The chain uses TRBV5-4 and TRBJ2-7; 10 bases line up with TRBD2. V shed 4 bases, J shed 4 bases, and the junction held 8 bases outside the gene matches. Looked up from germline, CDR1 is SGHNT and CDR2 is YYREEE (reference sequence). This CDR3 region has 15 residues. CDR3 DNA sequence: TGTGCCAGCAGCCTCGGACTAGCGGCGGAATACGAGCAGTACTTC. Residues: CASSLGLAAEYEQYF.

This clone has more than one count but fewer than ten. CDR3 sequence reads: CASSLSNTQYF. The CDR3 bases are TGTGCCAGCAGCTTAAGCAATACGCAGTATTTT. The chain couples TRBV11-2 to TRBJ2-3, with no clear D. The CDR3 totals 11 residues. The germline V and J ends were trimmed by 2 bases and 7 bases, with 4 bases remaining between them. The V gene's germline CDR1 is SGHAT and CDR2 FQNNGV.

The chain carries TRBV9 and TRBJ2-2, with TRBD1 identical over 8 bases. Germline trimming cut 3 bases from V and 0 bases from J; bases unmatched to any gene: 10. Looked up from germline, CDR1 is SGDLS and CDR2 is YYNGEE. This CDR3 is 18 amino acids long. CDR3 bases: TGTGCCAGCAGCGAGAGAACAGGGGGTTTCGCGAACACCGGGGAGCTGTTTTTT. Translated: CASSERTGGFANTGELFF.

The V call is TRBV10-2, the J call TRBJ2-3; the match to TRBD2 covers 12 bases. Trimming took 6 bases from V and 2 from J; bases not matched to a gene: 9. Germline CDR1 WSHSY, CDR2 SAAADI. CDR3 length: 17 amino acids. The CDR3 spells CASRGLRTSGDTDTQYF. CDR3 sequence (DNA): TGCGCCAGCAGAGGGCTACGGACTAGCGGGGACACAGATACGCAGTATTTT.

V usage is TRBV30 and J usage is TRBJ1-2; weak D call: TRBD1 (6 bases). The germline V gene encodes CDR1 GTSNPN and CDR2 SVGIG (reference sequence). The ends were cut back, 0 bases at V and 5 bases at J, with 13 bases in the middle. The CDR3 is 14 amino acids. CDR3: CAWSVGGGGYGYTF. As DNA, the CDR3 is TGTGCCTGGAGTGTCGGTGGGGGCGGTTATGGCTACACCTTC. Based on the CDR3 plus reference TRBV30 and TRBJ1-2, the full variable domain is SQTIHQWPATLVQPVGSPLSLECTVEGTSNPNLYWYRQAAGRGLQLLFYSVGIGQISSEVPQNLSASRPQDRQFILSSKKLLLSDSGFYLCAWSVGGGGYGYTFGSGTRLTVV.

This clone has a single count. The V and J genes are TRBV18 and TRBJ2-7; tentative D call: TRBD1 (6 bases). The CDR3 is 16 residues long. Germline loops: CDR1 KGHSH, CDR2 LQKENI. V was trimmed by 1 base and J by 4 bases, leaving 17 bases between them. This CDR3 reads CASSPLGTGMGYEQYF. The CDR3 DNA sequence: TGTGCCAGCTCACCACTGGGAACAGGGATGGGTTACGAGCAGTACTTC.